This record concerns one T cell receptor beta chain sequence. Its cognate antigen has yet to be identified. Base qualities are not at hand, and no much larger clone is one base apart. The data derive from a study of cytomegalovirus exposure and HLA in healthy donors (dated by TCRdb to 2017 to 2019). About the investigation overall: An earlier analysis of roughly 500 of the donors reported about 280 Gb of sequence data and 95 million to 130 million unique TCR beta sequences obtained from approximately 180 million T cells. An early release covering more than 500 HLA-typed donors comprised about 290 gigabases of sequencing data and around 80 million unique TCR sequences. The genetic ancestry cluster associated with self-reported Caucasian donors included 80% to 90% of the approximately 400 genotyped donors. The study aimed to test whether signatures of past pathogen exposure could be identified by cataloging public T cell receptors. The study used immunosequencing to profile the T cell repertoires of about 670 subjects and linked those repertoires to cytomegalovirus serostatus. Besides the first cohort of hundreds of subjects, a separate validation cohort made up of 120 different subjects was used. High-throughput TCR immunosequencing, statistical association of individual TCRs with disease status, and machine learning were combined to predict cytomegalovirus infection status. A later analysis re-analyzed previously published TCR beta repertoires from 600 to 850 donors and added high-resolution HLA genotyping to study TCR occurrence patterns. The later analysis used no new phenotypic data to find candidate immune exposures, relying instead on TCR beta sequences and their occurrence across donors. An earlier analysis of fewer than 750 of the donors used high-throughput TCR beta sequencing to judge whether each TCR beta V gene segment behaved as functional or pseudogenic. Donor age, sex, ethnicity and CMV serostatus were compiled together with the repertoire data. Genome-wide SNP genotypes for about 55% of the roughly 670 donors were used in a later genetic analysis, which treated that subset as a discovery cohort. Every repertoire in the discovery cohort had been generated on one and the same sequencing platform. HLA typing included class I and class II loci at four-digit resolution. Typing coverage differed by locus: A, B, C, DRB1 and DQB1 were typed in roughly 620-640 donors, DQA1 in 500 to 550, DPA1 in around 580, and DPB1 in 450 to 480. Several DR-DQ haplotypes were treated as single units for association and clustering because of strong linkage in the cohort. Among a few hundred genotyped donors of the cohort, an average of about 240,000 unique TCR beta nucleotide sequences were sequenced per donor, roughly 20% of them non-productive.

From V the trimming removes 3 bases and from J it removes 4 bases, while the gene matches leave 4 bases of the junction unaccounted for. From cysteine to phenylalanine, the CDR3 is 14 amino acids long. Here the CDR3 DNA is all that survives: 42 bases in frame from base 1. CDR1 and CDR2, per the germline V gene, are SGHDT and YYEEEE. Overall study outcomes, separate from this receptor: A further reported finding was that TCR beta sequences accurately predicted the HLA-A and HLA-B alleles for most subjects in the first cohort. In a later analysis, HLA-associated TCR beta chains were found to be more clonally expanded and to have lower generation probabilities than equally common non-associated chains. CMV serostatus was the only immune exposure information available for the cohort. According to a later analysis, parvovirus B19, influenza, CMV and Epstein-Barr virus appeared linked to several top co-occurrence clusters. In a later genetic analysis, fewer N-insertions in productive TCRs were reported among donors in an Asian-associated ancestry cluster than the approximately 630-donor mean. According to the authors, the approach could potentially be generalized to other disease states and immunological phenotypes. An earlier analysis of some 560 of the donors showed that most TCR beta V segments appeared in productive rearrangements either about 90% or about 30% of the time, which broadly matched IMGT annotations. In a later analysis, about 17,000 TCR beta sequences were associated with specific HLA alleles at a false discovery rate of 0.05. In a later genetic analysis, a missense DCLRE1C variant was associated with V-gene and J-gene trimming of TCR beta chains, and the association was replicated in an independent cohort. The study listed approximately 150 TCR beta chains as associated with cytomegalovirus. The classifier was reported to diagnose cytomegalovirus status with high specificity and sensitivity in both the original and validation cohorts. The presence/absence analyses assumed that sequencing depth was roughly uniform across donors, and that assumption may not be true. Assigning TCR associations to individual alleles was difficult when HLA alleles, especially DR and DQ, strongly co-occurred. Most TCR sequences were observed very rarely across donors, whereas some public TCRs were present in many individuals. Some IMGT-functional V segments, including TRBV6-2 and TRBV6-3, could not be distinguished by the 87-base-pair reads and were therefore excluded. This cohort had only TCR beta chains sequenced, and the lack of alpha or paired-chain data limited which features could be detected. Linkage disequilibrium might explain the correlated functional status among segregating V segments, but an unknown experimental factor could not be excluded. A cluster of highly shared sequence variants was judged likely to represent a technical artifact of the sequencing pipeline. In vitro tests confirmed that three of the cytomegalovirus-associated TCR beta chains recognize cytomegalovirus antigens. Because some donors lacked HLA typing at each locus, the association tests relied only on the typed subset. Because counts were too low, roughly 17 rarely observed V segments, including chromosome 9 orphons, were left out of the earlier analysis of over 550 of the donors. According to a later analysis, TCR association rates differed among HLA loci, with DRB1 alleles showing the most associated TCRs and HLA-C alleles showing the fewest. According to a later analysis, most CMV-associated TCR beta chains appeared to be HLA-restricted, and the HLA associations seemed to be driven largely by CMV exposure.

The cohort consisted of approximately 690 healthy bone marrow donors. All cohort members were sampled while nominally healthy, although unrecorded immune exposures were likely present. The donor tested CMV seropositive, placing the donor among the 250 to 350 seropositive members of the cohort. A peripheral blood sample was collected from each donor, and TCR beta sequencing was performed on peripheral blood mononuclear cells. The Qiagen DNeasy Blood Extraction Kit was used to extract genomic DNA from the blood cell samples. Library preparation employed the immunoSEQ multiplex PCR assay. A mixture of 60 forward primers for TCR Vbeta segments and 13 reverse primers for TCR Jbeta segments was used in the multiplex PCR. Amplification of the CDR3 region of rearranged TCR beta genes was performed with a multiplex PCR assay on genomic DNA. The Illumina HiSeq System was used to sequence the amplified TCR beta libraries as 87-base-pair reads. The authors' pipeline ran thus. In a later analysis, some 80 million unique TCR beta chains were counted across the roughly 610 repertoires, and roughly 11 million of these chains were shared by at least two donors. Raw reads were error-corrected and collapsed into unique sequences with a nearest-neighbor algorithm that merged closely related sequences to remove PCR and sequencing errors. V, D and J gene segments were assigned by aligning CDR3 sequences to IMGT reference sequences. For a sequence to be retained, at least a six-nucleotide match to both a V gene segment and a J gene segment was required. Rearrangements were called productive when the CDR3 lacked stop codons and stayed in frame with V and J; all others were non-productive. Following IMGT convention, CDR3 was defined as the stretch from the second conserved V-encoded cysteine to the conserved J-encoded phenylalanine. The earlier analysis of around 640 of the donors excluded sequences that lacked an unambiguous match to a single V gene segment. In an earlier analysis of almost 600 of the donors, a V segment was called functional when productive rearrangements were above 56.7%, and segregating when the standard deviation between donors exceeded 5%. A statistical classification framework was built to diagnose cytomegalovirus status from the catalog of TCR beta chain sequences. In a later analysis, TCR nucleotide sequences were compared against IMGT/GENE-DB human TR gene sequences so that V and J genes could be assigned. In a later analysis, CDR3 sequences and most-parsimonious VDJ recombination scenarios were assigned using the TCRdist pipeline. In a later analysis, each TCR beta chain was defined by its CDR3 amino acid sequence together with its V-gene family, and reads lacking a unique V-gene family were excluded. To address suspected cross-contamination and a sequencing artifact, a later analysis removed 450 to 700 highly shared, low-generation-probability nucleotide sequences. For each public chain, a later analysis derived a clonal expansion index from normalized ranks of inferred template counts within each repertoire. Generation probabilities in a later analysis came from a VDJ recombination model fitted to out-of-frame rearrangements, and those results were checked against IGoR. In a later analysis, hypergeometric tests were used to score TCR-TCR, TCR-HLA and TCR-CMV co-occurrence, with a repertoire-size bias correction applied to TCR pairs. A later analysis estimated false discovery rates by permuting HLA or CMV assignments 20 times. A later analysis grouped co-occurring TCRs with DBSCAN, adding TCRdist sequence similarity when clustering within HLA-allele-positive subsets. Repertoires with fewer than 30,000 or more than 120,000 public chains were left out of co-occurrence clustering, as were four to six repertoires with anomalous nucleotide sharing. This is the immuneACCESS table as TCRdb keeps it, with only in-frame sequences that have V and J called. A part of the clones is gone; compared with another copy, unresolved V genes explain less than half, and the rest is unexplained. V and J calls and clone size are given by that table; D and trimming were obtained from the DNA. This sample lists 95,000 to 150,000 clones; around three quarters were detected once. In total, the top ten clones hold 2.7% of the sample.

This sequence was found in a middle-aged woman in good health and CMV-seropositive. Sequences were obtained from PBMCs. The chain is made from TRBV5-6 and TRBJ2-5; 9 central nucleotides agree with TRBD1. DNA sequence: TGTGCCAGCAGCTCGGACAGGGGAGGAGAGACCCAGTACTTC. Its protein product is CASSSDRGGETQYF.